The next 15 T cell receptor beta chains were all read from a single sample in a study of control samples from healthy donors and cancer patients. Measured with immunoSEQ multiplex PCR; TCRdb has only the in-frame clones, and not every one. The sample has about 130,000 clones, around nine tenths seen once. The specimen was blood. The receptor source for this set is a man in his late teens or twenties in good health.

This clone was counted once. This rearrangement joins TRBV7-6 to TRBJ2-5; unclear D gene. Trimming stripped 4 bases from V and 5 bases from J, with 5 bases between. Germline V gives CDR1 SGHVS, CDR2 FNYEAQ. The CDR3 loop spans 11 amino acids. CDR3 loop: CASSSRETQYF. CDR3 nucleotides: TGTGCCAGCAGCTCGAGGGAGACCCAGTACTTC.

The chain is built from TRBV12-3 or TRBV12-4 and TRBJ1-1; maybe TRBD1 (5 bases). The length of the CDR3 is 13 residues. V shed 5 bases and J shed 12 bases, with 19 bases lying between them. The CDR3: CASSELGRPETFF. In DNA form, the CDR3 reads TGTGCCAGCAGTGAATTGGGACGGCCGGAAACTTTCTTT.

This chain uses TRBV27 with TRBJ2-7; weak D call: TRBD2 (5 bases). CDR1 and CDR2 from the germline V gene are MNHEY and SMNVEV (reference sequence). CDR3 length: 13 residues. Trimming stripped 1 base from V and 6 bases from J, with 10 bases between. This CDR3 reads CASSLYGEIEQYF. The CDR3 region has the DNA TGTGCCAGCAGTTTATACGGGGAGATCGAGCAGTACTTC.

The V call is TRBV7-9, the J call TRBJ1-1; 7 bases agree with TRBD1. J lost 3 bases, V lost 4 bases, and 14 bases had no gene match. Germline assignment: CDR1 SEHNR and CDR2 FQNEAQ (reference sequence). The CDR3 contains 17 residues. The CDR3 region has the DNA TGTGCCAGCAGCTCTTACCGACAGGGAGGGAAGGACACTGAAGCTTTCTTT. As protein: CASSSYRQGGKDTEAFF.

The chain is built from TRBV15 and TRBJ2-7; 11 nucleotides match TRBD2. Looked up from germline, CDR1 is LNHNV and CDR2 is YYDKDF (reference sequence). This CDR3 has 16 residues. V was clipped by 2 bases and J by 0 bases; unmatched bases: 3. The CDR3 region has the DNA TGTGCCACCAGCAGAAGACTAGCGGGGAACTCCTACGAGCAGTACTTC. Encoded protein: CATSRRLAGNSYEQYF.

The rearrangement uses TRBV5-4 and TRBJ2-1, with TRBD2 as a possible D gene (5 bases). Trimming took off 4 bases at V and 4 bases at J, with 15 bases between the two ends. This CDR3 is built from 15 residues. Germline CDR1 is SGHNT and CDR2 is YYREEE (reference sequence). The CDR3 sequence is CASSPTPGVYNEQFF. The CDR3 DNA sequence: TGTGCCAGCAGCCCTACCCCCGGGGTGTACAATGAGCAGTTCTTC. Full variable domain (remainder filled in from reference TRBV5-4 and TRBJ2-1): ETGVTQSPTHLIKTRGQQVTLRCSSQSGHNTVSWYQQALGQGPQFIFQYYREEENGRGNFPPRFSGLQFPNYSSELNVNALELDDSALYLCASSPTPGVYNEQFFGPGTRLTVL.

V usage is TRBV27 and J usage is TRBJ2-7, with D unclear. The V gene's germline CDR1 is MNHEY and CDR2 SMNVEV (reference sequence). The CDR3 length is 11 residues. The V gene lost 6 bases and the J gene lost 3 bases, with 6 bases spanning the gap. The CDR3 is CASSPHYEQYF. The CDR3 region has the DNA TGTGCCAGCAGCCCTCACTACGAGCAGTACTTC.

V gene TRBV14 combines with J gene TRBJ1-1, with D possibly being TRBD1 (5 bases). This CDR3 spans 15 amino acids. V was shortened by 4 bases and J by 1 base, with 13 bases between the two germline ends. Germline V gives CDR1 SGHDN, CDR2 FVKESK. The CDR3 spells CASSRLGLSNTEAFF. The CDR3, as DNA: TGTGCCAGCAGCCGATTGGGACTGTCGAACACTGAAGCTTTCTTT.

This chain joins TRBV4-1 and TRBJ2-3, with D perhaps matching TRBD1 (6 bases). This CDR3 is 16 amino acids long. Trimming shortened V by 1 base and J by 4 bases, and 15 bases separated the two germline ends. Germline V CDR1 and CDR2: MGHRA, YSYEKL. Here the CDR3 DNA reads TGCGCCAGCAGCCAAGGCGGTCTTCCAGGGGCAGATACGCAGTATTTT. Its translation: CASSQGGLPGADTQYF.

The J gene is TRBJ2-5, the V gene TRBV7-9; the D gene is possibly TRBD1 (5 bases). The CDR3 is 13 amino acids. Trimming took 0 bases from V and 7 from J, leaving 9 bases between them. Germline V gene sequence: CDR1 SEHNR, CDR2 FQNEAQ (reference sequence). CDR3 sequence reads: CASSLAGEGTQYF. The CDR3 nucleotides are TGTGCCAGCAGCTTAGCAGGGGAAGGGACCCAGTACTTC.

V gene TRBV19 combines with J gene TRBJ1-2, with no clear D. Germline CDR1 LNHDA, CDR2 SQIVND (reference sequence). Between the trimmed V and J ends, which lost 8 bases and 4 bases, there was a span of 20 bases. CDR3 length equals 15 residues. In DNA, the CDR3 is TGTGCCAGTCCCGGCCGGGCCCACCGACTCTATGGCTACACCTTC. Amino acid sequence: CASPGRAHRLYGYTF.

The V gene is TRBV6-6, the J gene TRBJ2-7; D not resolved. Per germline, CDR1 MNHNY and CDR2 SVGAGI (reference sequence). The CDR3 totals 9 residues. V gave up 8 bases and J gave up 6 bases, with 5 bases separating them. In DNA, the CDR3 is TGTGCCAGCTTGACCGAGCAGTACTTC. Its translation is CASLTEQYF.

The J gene is TRBJ2-3, the V gene TRBV19; D possibly corresponds to TRBD2 (6 bases). Between the trimmed V and J ends, which lost 6 bases and 5 bases, there was a span of 15 bases. The CDR3 contains 14 residues. The germline gives CDR1 LNHDA, CDR2 SQIVND (reference sequence). DNA for the CDR3: TGTGCCAGTAGGCTTACTAGCCTGGGAGATACGCAGTATTTT. It is translated as CASRLTSLGDTQYF.

This rearrangement joins TRBV6-5 to TRBJ1-2; TRBD1 is a possible D gene (6 bases). Germline V CDR1 and CDR2: MNHEY, SVGAGI. This CDR3 is built from 14 residues. V was cut by 6 bases and J by 6 bases, with 17 bases left in between. The CDR3 sequence is CASRRGGLNDGYTF. Here the CDR3 DNA reads TGTGCCAGCAGACGGGGGGGGCTTAATGATGGCTACACCTTC.

The rearrangement links TRBV3-1 (or the pseudogene TRBV3-2) to TRBJ2-2; no definite D call. The V gene lost 3 bases and the J gene lost 6 bases, with 5 bases spanning the gap. The germline gives CDR1 LGHDT, CDR2 YNNKEL (reference sequence). The length of the CDR3 is 12 residues. CDR3 in amino acids: CASSHSSGELFF. The CDR3 DNA is TGTGCCAGCAGCCACTCATCCGGGGAGCTGTTTTTT.